This T cell receptor (beta chain) is drawn from a study of cytomegalovirus exposure and HLA in healthy donors. Study-level findings and limits: Most TCR sequences were rare, but some public TCRs occurred in many donors. Among TCR beta chains, those listed as cytomegalovirus-associated numbered around 180. As confirmed in vitro, three CMV-associated chains were specific for CMV antigens.

Assay used: immunoSEQ multiplex PCR; TCRdb lists only in-frame clones, some missing. The sample records roughly 170,000 clones, about 80% being singletons. Donors were drawn from the approximately 120-subject validation cohort, separate from the approximately 670-subject first cohort. Concerning this clone: Antigen: not known.

This CDR3 comprises 16 residues. Looked up from germline, CDR1 is SNHLY and CDR2 is FYNNEI. J lost 2 bases, V lost 7 bases, and 8 bases had no gene match. The receptor was isolated from a woman aged 18-30 years in good health and CMV-seropositive. Material: PBMCs. The rearrangement uses TRBV2 and TRBJ2-3; 11 positions agree with TRBD2. As DNA, the CDR3 is TGTGCCAGCAAACCGGGACTAGCGGCCTCCACAGATACGCAGTATTTT. Translated, it gives CASKPGLAASTDTQYF.